The clone carrying this T cell receptor (beta chain) occurred many times. Its target is not known. The sample comes from a study of Graves' ophthalmopathy and Graves' hyperthyroidism. Regarding the study as a whole: The model predicted progression of ophthalmopathy with a sensitivity of roughly 71%, and its specificity was 72% to 80%.

Amplification of the TCR beta CDR3 regions used RNA transcripts (as template). Second-round multiplex PCR followed a first-round RT-PCR using HTBI primers. TCRdb redid the calling of the multiplex PCR reads with MiXCR, one entry per CDR3 protein. Here the sample spans approximately 480,000 distinct CDR3 sequences, around 15% being singletons. Germline lookup yields CDR1 DFQATT and CDR2 SNEGSKA (reference sequence). Trimming cost V 0 bases and J 10 bases, with 19 bases left between them. The CDR3 contains 16 residues. Uncontrolled infections, pregnancy, lactation or other autoimmune diseases led to patient exclusion.

The sequenced sample was blood. The source is a woman aged 30 to 39 with Graves' ophthalmopathy. The J gene is TRBJ1-6, the V gene TRBV20-1; maybe TRBD1 (5 bases). The CDR3 region has the DNA TGCAGTGCTAGAGATCTGAGGCAGGGAAGGGGATCACCCCTCCACTTT. This encodes CSARDLRQGRGSPLHF.